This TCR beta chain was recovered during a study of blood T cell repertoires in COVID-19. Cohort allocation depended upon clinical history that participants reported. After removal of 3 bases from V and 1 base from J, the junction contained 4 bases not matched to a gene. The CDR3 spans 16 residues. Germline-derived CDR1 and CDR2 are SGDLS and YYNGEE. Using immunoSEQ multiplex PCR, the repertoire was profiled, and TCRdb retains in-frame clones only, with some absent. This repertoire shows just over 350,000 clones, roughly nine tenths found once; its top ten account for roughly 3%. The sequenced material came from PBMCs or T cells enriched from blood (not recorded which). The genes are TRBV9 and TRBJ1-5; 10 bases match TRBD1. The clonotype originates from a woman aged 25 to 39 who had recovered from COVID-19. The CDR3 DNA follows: TGTGCCAGCAGCGCCAGGGACAGGGGCAGCAATCAGCCCCAGCATTTT. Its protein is CASSARDRGSNQPQHF.